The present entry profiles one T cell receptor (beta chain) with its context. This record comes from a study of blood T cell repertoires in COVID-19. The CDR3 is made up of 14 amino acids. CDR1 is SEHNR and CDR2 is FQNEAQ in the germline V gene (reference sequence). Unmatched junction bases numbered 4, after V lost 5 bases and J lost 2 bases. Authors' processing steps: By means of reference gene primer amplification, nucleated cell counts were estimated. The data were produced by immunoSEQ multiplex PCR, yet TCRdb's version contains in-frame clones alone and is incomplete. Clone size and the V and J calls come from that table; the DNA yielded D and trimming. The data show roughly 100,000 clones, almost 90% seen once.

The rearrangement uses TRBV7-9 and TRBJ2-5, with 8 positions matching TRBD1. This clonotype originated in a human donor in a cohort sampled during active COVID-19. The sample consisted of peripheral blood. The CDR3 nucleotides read TGTGCCAGCAGCACCTACAGGGGGCAAGAGACCCAGTACTTC. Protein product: CASSTYRGQETQYF.